Listed here are 27 T cell receptor beta chains from one sample, sequenced in a study of blood T cell repertoires in COVID-19. Method: immunoSEQ multiplex PCR; TCRdb's copy keeps in-frame clones and lacks some. The repertoire consists of 200,000 to 250,000 clones, with roughly four fifths occurring once and the leading ten covering 4.8%. The specimen sequenced was PBMCs or T cells enriched from blood (not recorded which). These receptors were taken from a woman aged 45-65 years who had been exposed to COVID-19.

The chain is built from TRBV19 and TRBJ2-5, with 7 nucleotides matching TRBD2. There are 15 residues in the CDR3. CDR1 LNHDA and CDR2 SQIVND come from the germline V gene (reference sequence). V lost 5 bases, J lost 6 bases, and 12 bases stayed unmatched. The CDR3 protein is CASSPSLGGEKTQYF. Here the CDR3 DNA reads TGTGCCAGTAGTCCGAGTCTGGGAGGGGAAAAGACCCAGTACTTC.

The V gene is TRBV19, the J gene TRBJ2-2, with 8 bases aligning to TRBD2. CDR1 and CDR2 from the germline V gene are LNHDA and SQIVND (reference sequence). The CDR3 has 17 residues. J lost 4 bases, V lost 7 bases, and 14 bases had no gene match. The CDR3 DNA sequence: TGTGCCAGTACCAACGCCCGGGGGGGAGGCGGCACCGGGGAGCTGTTTTTT. Protein sequence: CASTNARGGGGTGELFF.

The chain employs TRBV19 and TRBJ2-5; 10 nucleotides align to TRBD2. Germline CDR1 is LNHDA and CDR2 is SQIVND (reference sequence). V shed 5 bases and J 5 bases; nucleotides not matched to a gene: 8. The CDR3 length is 15 residues. The CDR3 nucleotides are TGTGCCAGTAGTGTAGCGGGGGGAACGGGGGAGACCCAGTACTTC. It is translated as CASSVAGGTGETQYF. Variable domain in full (rest from reference TRBV19 and TRBJ2-5): DGGITQSPKYLFRKEGQNVTLSCEQNLNHDAMYWYRQDPGQGLRLIYYSQIVNDFQKGDIAEGYSVSREKKESFPLTVTSAQKNPTAFYLCASSVAGGTGETQYFGPGTRLLVL.

This clone was seen just once. This chain uses TRBV6-5 with TRBJ2-7; D not resolved. V gave up 6 bases and J gave up 2 bases, with 17 bases separating them. The CDR3 is 15 amino acids. Germline assignment: CDR1 MNHEY and CDR2 SVGAGI. The CDR3 DNA sequence: TGTGCCAGCAGCCAATCGGGTTGGCAAACCTACGAGCAGTACTTC. The encoded protein is CASSQSGWQTYEQYF.

The J gene is TRBJ1-5, the V gene TRBV19, with D possibly matching TRBD1 (5 bases). This CDR3 has 13 amino acids. From germline, CDR1 is LNHDA and CDR2 SQIVND (reference sequence). Trimming left V 8 bases short and J 3 bases short, with 11 bases between. In DNA form, the CDR3 reads TGTGCCAGTGCCCCAGGGATCAATCAGCCCCAGCATTTT. It specifies CASAPGINQPQHF.

The chain carries TRBV28 and TRBJ2-1, with 9 bases matching TRBD1. The CDR3 runs to 15 residues. Germline V lookup: CDR1 MDHEN, CDR2 SYDVKM. With V trimmed by 4 bases and J by 0 bases, 1 base remained unmatched. This CDR3 is CASSSGQGSYNEQFF. CDR3 coding DNA: TGTGCCAGCAGTTCGGGACAGGGCTCCTACAATGAGCAGTTCTTC.

V usage is TRBV18 and J usage is TRBJ1-2; D perhaps matches TRBD1 (5 bases). V lost 6 bases, J lost 7 bases, and 18 bases lay in between. The CDR3 consists of 14 residues. Germline V gene data show CDR1 as KGHSH and CDR2 as LQKENI. CDR3 in amino acids: CASSPQGEGFGYTF. The CDR3 DNA is TGTGCCAGCTCTCCTCAAGGGGAGGGGTTTGGCTACACCTTC.

The chain employs TRBV5-4 and TRBJ1-6; no firm D call. The CDR3 loop spans 15 amino acids. The V and J ends lost 0 bases and 5 bases respectively, with 9 bases between them. Germline assignment: CDR1 SGHNT and CDR2 YYREEE (reference sequence). The CDR3 nucleotides are TGTGCCAGCAGCTTGGCCGAGACAAATAATTCACCCCTCCACTTT. As protein: CASSLAETNNSPLHF.

The rearrangement joins TRBV10-2 to TRBJ2-3; 8 positions agree with TRBD2. The CDR3 loop spans 15 amino acids. Losses at the gene ends were 6 bases for V and 6 bases for J; bases not matched to a gene: 11. Germline CDR1 and CDR2: WSHSY and SAAADI. CDR3 nucleotides: TGCGCCAGCAGGGCCCCTCGGGGGGGCCCCGATACGCAGTATTTT. It yields the protein CASRAPRGGPDTQYF.

The V and J genes are TRBV6-5 and TRBJ2-2; tentatively, D is TRBD2 (5 bases). The CDR3 is 15 residues long. Germline lookup yields CDR1 MNHEY and CDR2 SVGAGI. With 2 bases removed from V and 5 bases from J, the gap between germline ends came to 12 bases. The CDR3 sequence: CASSYQYGVTGELFF. CDR3 in DNA: TGTGCCAGCAGTTACCAATACGGGGTTACCGGGGAGCTGTTTTTT.

CDR3 coding DNA: TGTGCCAGCAGCCAAGGAAAGAGCGGGCACACCGGGGAGCTGTTTTTT. Translated: CASSQGKSGHTGELFF. The rearrangement uses TRBV3-1 (or the pseudogene TRBV3-2) and TRBJ2-2; maybe TRBD2 (6 bases). V was clipped by 1 base and J by 3 bases, with 12 bases between them. Looked up from germline, CDR1 is LGHDT and CDR2 is YNNKEL (reference sequence). CDR3 length equals 16 residues.

The CDR3 coding sequence is TGTGCCAGCAGTTTCCCAACCGGGGAGCTGTTTTTT. Translating gives CASSFPTGELFF. The rearrangement links TRBV27 to TRBJ2-2; D is uncertain. The CDR3 sequence is 12 residues long. With 3 bases removed from V and 5 bases from J, the gap between germline ends came to 4 bases. The germline V gene encodes CDR1 MNHEY and CDR2 SMNVEV (reference sequence).

This clone has more than one count but fewer than ten. The genes are TRBV20-1 and TRBJ1-5, with D hard to call. Trimming pared 3 bases from V and 6 bases from J, leaving 18 bases between. This CDR3 comprises 15 residues. Germline V gene sequence: CDR1 DFQATT, CDR2 SNEGSKA (reference sequence). CDR3 bases: TGCAGTGCTAGTAAACCCGGGGAGCAGAGTCAGCCCCAGCATTTT. Its translation is CSASKPGEQSQPQHF.

The chain has TRBV7-2 and TRBJ2-5; the D gene is possibly TRBD2 (7 bases). CDR1 is SGHTA, CDR2 FQGNSA, per germline. Trimming pared 5 bases from V and 5 bases from J, leaving 18 bases between. This CDR3 spans 15 amino acids. CDR3 DNA: TGTGCCAGCAGCCCGGACCGGGGGGCAGGGGAGACCCAGTACTTC. Translation gives CASSPDRGAGETQYF.

V and J are TRBV27 and TRBJ2-1, with 12 positions matching TRBD2. The CDR3 runs 15 residues. From germline, CDR1 is MNHEY and CDR2 SMNVEV (reference sequence). The V segment lost 7 bases and the J segment 9 bases; nucleotides outside the gene matches: 10. The CDR3 region has the DNA TGTGCCAGCACCCCGTTGAGGGGACTAGCGGGTGAGCAGTTCTTC. This codes for CASTPLRGLAGEQFF.

The chain carries TRBV25-1 and TRBJ2-7; possible D gene TRBD1, 8 bases. Germline V gene data show CDR1 as MGHDK and CDR2 as SYGVNS. V was cut by 6 bases and J by 12 bases, with 24 bases left in between. The CDR3 totals 14 residues. The CDR3 loop is CASRRGGTGHGRYF. CDR3 DNA: TGTGCCAGCAGGAGGGGGGGGACAGGCCACGGTCGGTACTTC.

The chain combines TRBV4-3 with TRBJ1-2; no firm D call. The CDR3 extends over 14 amino acids. Germline lookup yields CDR1 LGHNA and CDR2 YSLEER. Deletions cut 1 base from V and 6 bases from J, with 12 bases between. In DNA, the CDR3 is TGCGCCAGCAGCCAAGTCGGGGAGCAGAATGGCTACACCTTC. Amino acids: CASSQVGEQNGYTF.

CDR3 sequence (DNA): TGTGCCAGCAGCCCCAGGGGGTTTTCCTACAATGAGCAGTTCTTC. Translating it yields CASSPRGFSYNEQFF. The rearrangement joins TRBV13 to TRBJ2-1, with TRBD1 matching 7 bases. Trimming removed 5 bases from V and 1 base from J; junction bases left unmatched: 5. Germline V gene sequence: CDR1 PRHDT, CDR2 FYEKMQ (reference sequence). The CDR3 is made up of 15 amino acids.

The V and J genes are TRBV6-6 and TRBJ1-2; D possibly corresponds to TRBD1 (6 bases). Deletions cut 6 bases from V and 4 bases from J, with 12 bases between. In germline, CDR1 is MNHNY, CDR2 SVGAGI (reference sequence). CDR3 length equals 13 residues. CDR3 sequence: CASSRGQSYGYTF. In nucleotides, the CDR3 is TGTGCCAGCAGCCGAGGACAGTCCTATGGCTACACCTTC.

The chain carries TRBV27 and TRBJ1-2; D is uncertain. The CDR3 consists of 14 residues. Germline assignment: CDR1 MNHEY and CDR2 SMNVEV (reference sequence). The ends were cut back, 2 bases at V and 2 bases at J, with 9 bases in the middle. The CDR3 loop is CASSLAEGNYGYTF. In DNA, the CDR3 is TGTGCCAGCAGTTTAGCGGAGGGCAACTATGGCTACACCTTC.

V usage is TRBV4-1 and J usage is TRBJ1-2, with TRBD1 matching 9 bases. The V and J ends lost 0 bases and 11 bases, in that order; junction bases with no gene match: 1. The CDR3 length is 12 residues. Germline-derived CDR1 and CDR2 are MGHRA and YSYEKL. The CDR3 DNA reads as TGCGCCAGCAGCCAAGATGGGACAGGGTACACCTTC. Translation gives CASSQDGTGYTF.

V is TRBV3-1 (or the pseudogene TRBV3-2) and J is TRBJ2-2; a weak D match, TRBD2 (5 bases). Germline assignment: CDR1 LGHDT and CDR2 YNNKEL (reference sequence). V dropped 1 base and J dropped 5 bases, with 11 bases sitting between them. This CDR3 is built from 15 residues. The CDR3: CASSQVVRGTGELFF. CDR3 DNA sequence: TGTGCCAGCAGCCAAGTCGTCCGAGGGACCGGGGAGCTGTTTTTT.

The gene calls are TRBV28 and TRBJ1-1, with D hard to call. The CDR3 runs to 16 residues. V lost 1 base, J lost 1 base, and 13 bases lay in between. Germline lookup yields CDR1 MDHEN and CDR2 SYDVKM. The CDR3 DNA is TGTGCCAGCAGTTTATCCCGAAAGACACGGAACACTGAAGCTTTCTTT. Its translation: CASSLSRKTRNTEAFF.

This sequence joins TRBV12-3 or TRBV12-4 and TRBJ1-1; no reliable D call. This CDR3 has 13 amino acids. V was cut by 5 bases and J by 5 bases, with 12 bases left in between. DNA for the CDR3: TGTGCCAGCAGTCTTGCCCGGTGGACTGAAGCTTTCTTT. This gives the protein CASSLARWTEAFF.

CDR3 loop: CASSPPGQTYNEQFF. DNA for the CDR3: TGTGCCAGCTCACCTCCGGGACAGACCTACAATGAGCAGTTCTTC. The chain links TRBV18 to TRBJ2-1; TRBD1 agrees at 7 bases. V was pared by 3 bases and J by 2 bases, with 4 bases of the junction left unmatched. Germline V CDR1 and CDR2: KGHSH, LQKENI. The CDR3 covers 15 residues.

The chain recombines TRBV7-9 with TRBJ2-3; 8 bases fit TRBD1. From germline, CDR1 is SEHNR and CDR2 FQNEAQ (reference sequence). This CDR3 comprises 16 residues. The J segment lost 0 bases and the V segment lost 4 bases, leaving 6 bases of the junction unmatched. The CDR3 bases are TGTGCCAGCAGCTCGGGACAGGATAGGAGCACAGATACGCAGTATTTT. Encoded protein: CASSSGQDRSTDTQYF. Together with reference TRBV7-9 and TRBJ2-3, the CDR3 gives the full variable domain: DTGVSQNPRHKITKRGQNVTFRCDPISEHNRLYWYRQTLGQGPEFLTYFQNEAQLEKSRLLSDRFSAERPKGSFSTLEIQRTEQGDSAMYLCASSSGQDRSTDTQYFGPGTRLTVL.

The chain combines TRBV7-9 with TRBJ2-5, with TRBD2 as a possible D gene (6 bases). CDR1 SEHNR and CDR2 FQNEAQ come from the germline V gene (reference sequence). Trimming cost V 3 bases and J 5 bases, with 7 bases left between them. The CDR3 runs 12 residues. CDR3 protein: CASSFSGETQYF. CDR3 nucleotides: TGTGCCAGCAGCTTCAGCGGGGAGACCCAGTACTTC. The full variable domain, with the rest looked up from reference TRBV7-9 and TRBJ2-5, is DTGVSQNPRHKITKRGQNVTFRCDPISEHNRLYWYRQTLGQGPEFLTYFQNEAQLEKSRLLSDRFSAERPKGSFSTLEIQRTEQGDSAMYLCASSFSGETQYFGPGTRLLVL.